This T cell receptor (beta chain) was sequenced during a study of breast tumors, draining lymph nodes, adjacent tissues. This clonotype was counted ten times or more. The lymph nodes were axillary draining lymph nodes from breast cancer patients. Using its own MiXCR run on the multiplex PCR reads, TCRdb lists one record per CDR3 protein. The data hold over 150,000 distinct CDR3 sequences, with about 32% observed a single time. The CDR3 has 11 residues. V was clipped by 7 bases and J by 7 bases, with 11 bases between them. The germline CDR1 and CDR2 sequences are SQVTM and ANQGSEA. Source material: axillary lymph node tissue. The gene calls are TRBV29-1 and TRBJ2-1; TRBD1 might be the D (7 bases). This TCR was sampled from a female donor with breast cancer. Some clones in this sample may be carry-over from other donors' samples. The CDR3 sequence: CSAPGGNEQFF. In DNA form, the CDR3 reads TGCAGCGCCCCAGGGGGGAATGAGCAGTTCTTC.